The entry below gives a single T cell receptor (beta chain) sequence along with its context. Its antigen is not identified. These data originate in a study of cytomegalovirus exposure and HLA in healthy donors. Study in general: The study placed 80% to 85% of its approximately 400 genotyped donors in the Caucasian-associated ancestry cluster. Findings of the study overall: V segments that were indistinguishable, TRBV6-2 and TRBV6-3 among them, were omitted from analysis. Donors belonging to an Asian-associated ancestry cluster reportedly showed fewer N-insertions in productive TCRs than the approximately 700-donor mean, according to what a later analysis found. Further analysis, carried out later, found HLA-associated TCR beta chains more clonally expanded than equally common other chains.

The J segment lost 5 bases and the V segment lost 5 bases, leaving 10 bases of the junction unmatched. Germline V gene sequence: CDR1 SGHNT, CDR2 YYREEE (reference sequence). This CDR3 comprises 16 residues. PCR involved 60 Vbeta and 13 Jbeta primers. TCRdb's copy holds only in-frame clones and misses some; the assay was immunoSEQ multiplex PCR. The data contain some 150,000 clones, about four fifths of them singletons. V usage is TRBV5-4 and J usage is TRBJ2-2, with TRBD1 matching over 9 bases. The TCR was taken from a woman between 40 and 50 years old in good health and CMV-seronegative. The sample consisted of PBMCs. Here the CDR3 DNA reads TGTGCCAGCAGGGGGCGGGGACAGGGAGAAACCGGGGAGCTGTTTTTT. This codes for CASRGRGQGETGELFF.